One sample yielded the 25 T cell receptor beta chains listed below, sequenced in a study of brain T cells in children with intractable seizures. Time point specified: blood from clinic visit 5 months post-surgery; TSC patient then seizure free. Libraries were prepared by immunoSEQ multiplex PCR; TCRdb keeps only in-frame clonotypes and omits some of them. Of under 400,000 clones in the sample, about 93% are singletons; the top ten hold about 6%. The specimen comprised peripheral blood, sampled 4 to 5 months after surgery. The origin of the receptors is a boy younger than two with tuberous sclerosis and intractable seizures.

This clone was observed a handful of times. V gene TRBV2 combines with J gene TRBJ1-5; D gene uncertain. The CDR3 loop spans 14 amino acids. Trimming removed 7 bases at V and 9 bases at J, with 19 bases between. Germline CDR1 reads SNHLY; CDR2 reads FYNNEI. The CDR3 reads CASNPGGNFVPQHF. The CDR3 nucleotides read TGTGCCAGCAATCCAGGAGGGAACTTCGTGCCCCAGCATTTT.

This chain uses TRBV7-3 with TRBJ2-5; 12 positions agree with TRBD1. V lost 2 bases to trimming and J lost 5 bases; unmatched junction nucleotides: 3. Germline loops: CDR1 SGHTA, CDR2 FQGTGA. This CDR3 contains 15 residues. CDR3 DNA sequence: TGTGCCAGCAGCTTATGGGGGACAGGGGGCGAGACCCAGTACTTC. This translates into CASSLWGTGGETQYF.

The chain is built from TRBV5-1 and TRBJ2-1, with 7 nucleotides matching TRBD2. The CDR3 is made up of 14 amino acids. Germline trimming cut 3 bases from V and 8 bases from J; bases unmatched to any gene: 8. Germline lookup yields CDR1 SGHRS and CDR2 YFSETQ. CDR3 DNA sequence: TGCGCCAGCAGCTCTAGGACTAGGGTCGATGAGCAGTTCTTC. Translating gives CASSSRTRVDEQFF.

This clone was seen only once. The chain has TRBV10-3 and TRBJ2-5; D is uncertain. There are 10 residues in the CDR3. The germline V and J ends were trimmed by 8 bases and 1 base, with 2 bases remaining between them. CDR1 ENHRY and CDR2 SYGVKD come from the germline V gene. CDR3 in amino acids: CAIGQETQYF. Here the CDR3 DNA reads TGTGCCATCGGCCAAGAGACCCAGTACTTC.

CDR3 sequence (DNA): TGCAGTGGAGATTCTGGAGAGACCCAGTACTTC. This translates into CSGDSGETQYF. The chain employs TRBV20-1 and TRBJ2-5; D remains ambiguous. In germline, CDR1 is DFQATT, CDR2 SNEGSKA (reference sequence). V was pared by 7 bases and J by 4 bases, with 10 bases between. The CDR3 runs 11 residues.

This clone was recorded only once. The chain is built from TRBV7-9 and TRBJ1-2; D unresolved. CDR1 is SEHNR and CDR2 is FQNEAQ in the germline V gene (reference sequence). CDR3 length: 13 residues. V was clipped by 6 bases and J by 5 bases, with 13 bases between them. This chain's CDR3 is CASSRDGYYGYTF. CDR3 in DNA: TGTGCCAGCAGTCGTGACGGTTATTATGGCTACACCTTC.

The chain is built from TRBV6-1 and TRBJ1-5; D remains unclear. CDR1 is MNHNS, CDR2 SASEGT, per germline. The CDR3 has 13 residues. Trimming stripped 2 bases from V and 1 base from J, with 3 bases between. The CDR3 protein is CASSELSNQPQHF. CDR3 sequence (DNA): TGTGCCAGCAGTGAACTGAGCAATCAGCCCCAGCATTTT.

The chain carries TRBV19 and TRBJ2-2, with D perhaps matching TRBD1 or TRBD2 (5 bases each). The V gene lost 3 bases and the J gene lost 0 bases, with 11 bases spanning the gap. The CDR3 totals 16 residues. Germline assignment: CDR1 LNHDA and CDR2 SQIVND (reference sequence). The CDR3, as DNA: TGTGCCAGTAGTATCGTCGGGGCTACGAACACCGGGGAGCTGTTTTTT. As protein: CASSIVGATNTGELFF.

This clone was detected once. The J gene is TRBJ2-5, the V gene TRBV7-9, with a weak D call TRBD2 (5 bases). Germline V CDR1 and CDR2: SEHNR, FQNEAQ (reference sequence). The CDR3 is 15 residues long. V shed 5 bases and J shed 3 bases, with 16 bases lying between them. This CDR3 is CASSPPTPGKETQYF. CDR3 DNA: TGTGCCAGCAGCCCACCGACCCCGGGAAAAGAGACCCAGTACTTC.

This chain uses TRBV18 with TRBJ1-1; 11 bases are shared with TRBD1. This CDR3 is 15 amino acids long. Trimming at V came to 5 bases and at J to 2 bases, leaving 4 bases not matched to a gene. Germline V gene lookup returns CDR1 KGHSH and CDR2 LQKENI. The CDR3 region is CASSAGTGGNTEAFF. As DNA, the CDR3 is TGTGCCAGCTCAGCCGGGACAGGGGGAAACACTGAAGCTTTCTTT.

DNA of the CDR3: TGTGCCAGCACCCTCCTGGGGGGGTACGAGCAGTACTTC. Translating gives CASTLLGGYEQYF. The chain couples TRBV28 to TRBJ2-7, with 7 nucleotides matching TRBD2. Trimming cost V 7 bases and J 4 bases; bases outside gene matches: 7. CDR1 is MDHEN, CDR2 SYDVKM, per germline. This CDR3 spans 13 amino acids. Drawing the rest from reference TRBV28 and TRBJ2-7, the complete variable domain is DVKVTQSSRYLVKRTGEKVFLECVQDMDHENMFWYRQDPGLGLRLIYFSYDVKMKEKGDIPEGYSVSREKKERFSLILESASTNQTSMYLCASTLLGGYEQYFGPGTRLTVT.

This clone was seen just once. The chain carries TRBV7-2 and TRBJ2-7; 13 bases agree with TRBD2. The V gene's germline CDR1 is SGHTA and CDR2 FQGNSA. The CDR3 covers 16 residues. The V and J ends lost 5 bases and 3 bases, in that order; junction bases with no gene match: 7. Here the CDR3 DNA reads TGTGCCAGCAGCCCGGGACTAGCGGGGCCGTTCTACGAGCAGTACTTC. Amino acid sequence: CASSPGLAGPFYEQYF.

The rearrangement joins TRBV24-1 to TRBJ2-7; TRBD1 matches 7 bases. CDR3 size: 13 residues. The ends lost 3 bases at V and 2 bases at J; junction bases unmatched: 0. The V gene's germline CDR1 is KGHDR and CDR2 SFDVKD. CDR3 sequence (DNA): TGTGCCACCAGTGATGACAGGGCCTACGAGCAGTACTTC. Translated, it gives CATSDDRAYEQYF.

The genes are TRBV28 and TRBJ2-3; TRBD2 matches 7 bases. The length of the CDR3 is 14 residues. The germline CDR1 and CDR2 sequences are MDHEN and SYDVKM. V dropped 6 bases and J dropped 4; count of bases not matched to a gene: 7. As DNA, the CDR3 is TGTGCCAGCAGCCTCCGTCGGGGGGCAGATACGCAGTATTTT. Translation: CASSLRRGADTQYF. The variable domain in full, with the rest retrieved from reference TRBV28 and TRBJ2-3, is DVKVTQSSRYLVKRTGEKVFLECVQDMDHENMFWYRQDPGLGLRLIYFSYDVKMKEKGDIPEGYSVSREKKERFSLILESASTNQTSMYLCASSLRRGADTQYFGPGTRLTVL.

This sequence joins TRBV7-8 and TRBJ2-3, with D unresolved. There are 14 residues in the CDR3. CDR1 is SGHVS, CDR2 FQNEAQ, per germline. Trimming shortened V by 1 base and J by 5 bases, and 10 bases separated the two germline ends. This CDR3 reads CASSLGLTEDTQYF. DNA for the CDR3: TGTGCCAGCAGCTTAGGACTGACTGAAGATACGCAGTATTTT.

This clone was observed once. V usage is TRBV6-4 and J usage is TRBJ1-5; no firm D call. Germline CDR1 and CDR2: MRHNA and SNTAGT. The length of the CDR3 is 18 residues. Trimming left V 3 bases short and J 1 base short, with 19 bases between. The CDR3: CASSDSSRRAGSNQPQHF. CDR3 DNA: TGTGCCAGCAGTGATTCCTCCAGGCGGGCGGGAAGCAATCAGCCCCAGCATTTT.

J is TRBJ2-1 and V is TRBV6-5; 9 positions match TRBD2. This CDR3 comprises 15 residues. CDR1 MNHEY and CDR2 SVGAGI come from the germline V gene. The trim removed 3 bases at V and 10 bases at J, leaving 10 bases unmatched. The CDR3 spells CASSYSPSGVREQFF. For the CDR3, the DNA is TGTGCCAGCAGTTATTCTCCTAGCGGGGTTCGCGAGCAGTTCTTC.

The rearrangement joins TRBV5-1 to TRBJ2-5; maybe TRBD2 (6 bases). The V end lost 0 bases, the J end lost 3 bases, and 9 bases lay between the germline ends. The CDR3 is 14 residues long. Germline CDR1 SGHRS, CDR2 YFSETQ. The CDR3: CASSLGLGEETQYF. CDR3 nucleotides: TGCGCCAGCAGCTTGGGACTAGGAGAAGAGACCCAGTACTTC.

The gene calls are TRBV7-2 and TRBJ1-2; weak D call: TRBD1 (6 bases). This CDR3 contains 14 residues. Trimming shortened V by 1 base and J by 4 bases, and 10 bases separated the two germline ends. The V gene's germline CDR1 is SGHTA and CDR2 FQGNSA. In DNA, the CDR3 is TGTGCCAGCAGCTTAGGACAGGCGGGCTATGGCTACACCTTC. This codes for CASSLGQAGYGYTF.

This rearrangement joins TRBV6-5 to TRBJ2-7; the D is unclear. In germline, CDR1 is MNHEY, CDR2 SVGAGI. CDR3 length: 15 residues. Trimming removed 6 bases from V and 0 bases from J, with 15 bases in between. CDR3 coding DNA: TGTGCCAGCAGGGATGTCAAGAGCAACTCCTACGAGCAGTACTTC. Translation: CASRDVKSNSYEQYF.

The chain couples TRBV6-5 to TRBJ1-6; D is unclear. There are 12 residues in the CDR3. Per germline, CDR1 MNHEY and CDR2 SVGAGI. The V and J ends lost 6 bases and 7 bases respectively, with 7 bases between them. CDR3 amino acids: CASRNPNSPLHF. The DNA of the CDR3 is TGTGCCAGCAGGAATCCAAATTCACCCCTCCACTTT.

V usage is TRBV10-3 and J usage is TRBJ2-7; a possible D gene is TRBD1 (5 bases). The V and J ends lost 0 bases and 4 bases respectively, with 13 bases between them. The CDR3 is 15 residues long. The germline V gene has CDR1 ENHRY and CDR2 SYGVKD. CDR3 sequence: CAISESRPAGYEQYF. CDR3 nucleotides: TGTGCCATCAGTGAGTCGCGTCCGGCAGGGTACGAGCAGTACTTC.

Here the CDR3 reads CASSARGEKETQYF. The DNA of the CDR3 is TGTGCCAGCAGCGCAAGGGGGGAGAAAGAGACCCAGTACTTC. This chain joins TRBV7-3 and TRBJ2-5; TRBD1 or TRBD2 may be the D gene (6 bases each). The CDR3 consists of 14 residues. Germline lookup yields CDR1 SGHTA and CDR2 FQGTGA. Deletions cut 5 bases from V and 3 bases from J, with 13 bases between. Looking up the rest from reference TRBV7-3 and TRBJ2-5 gives the full variable domain: GAGVSQTPSNKVTEKGKYVELRCDPISGHTALYWYRQSLGQGPEFLIYFQGTGAADDSGLPNDRFFAVRPEGSVSTLKIQRTERGDSAVYLCASSARGEKETQYFGPGTRLLVL.

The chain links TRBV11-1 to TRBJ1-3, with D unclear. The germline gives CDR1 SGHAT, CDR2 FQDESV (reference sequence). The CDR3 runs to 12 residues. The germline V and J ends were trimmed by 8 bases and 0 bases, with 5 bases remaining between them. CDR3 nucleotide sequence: TGTGCCAGCGCAAGCTCTGGAAACACCATATATTTT. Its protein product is CASASSGNTIYF.

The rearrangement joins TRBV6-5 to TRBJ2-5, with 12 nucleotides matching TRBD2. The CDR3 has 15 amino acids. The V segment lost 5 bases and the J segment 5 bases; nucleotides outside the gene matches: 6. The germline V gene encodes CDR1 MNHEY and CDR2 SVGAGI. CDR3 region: CASSRLAGEEETQYF. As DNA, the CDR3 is TGTGCCAGCAGTAGACTAGCGGGAGAGGAGGAGACCCAGTACTTC.